The present entry profiles one T cell receptor beta chain with its context. The data originate from a study of patients and donors after allogeneic stem cell transplantation. Each CDR3 protein gets one entry after TCRdb re-called the RT-PCR reads with MiXCR. The sample lists under 200,000 distinct CDR3 sequences, 20% to 25% occurring once. This CDR3 has 14 amino acids. Trimming at V came to 4 bases and at J to 6 bases, leaving 4 bases not matched to a gene. In germline, CDR1 is SGHRS, CDR2 YFSETQ. This TCR was sampled from a human donor who was either an allogeneic HSCT recipient or a stem cell or donor lymphocyte infusion donor (not recorded which). It is not recorded whose cells these are; they may come from a transplant donor. Sample: blood, either unsorted or a sorted T cell fraction (not recorded which). V is TRBV5-1 and J is TRBJ2-2; TRBD1 agrees at 9 bases. The CDR3 is CASSHRTGAGELFF. CDR3 coding DNA: TGCGCCAGCAGCCATCGGACAGGGGCCGGGGAGCTGTTTTTT. The whole variable domain, remainder taken from reference TRBV5-1 and TRBJ2-2, is KAGVTQTPRYLIKTRGQQVTLSCSPISGHRSVSWYQQTPGQGLQFLFEYFSETQRNKGNFPGRFSGRQFSNSRSEMNVSTLELGDSALYLCASSHRTGAGELFFGEGSRLTVL.